This T cell receptor (beta chain) was documented in a study of cytomegalovirus exposure and HLA in healthy donors. PCR involved 60 Vbeta and 13 Jbeta primers. The protocol was immunoSEQ multiplex PCR, while the TCRdb copy is restricted to in-frame clones and leaves out a portion. This table has roughly 190,000 clones, just under 75% appearing once. Germline-derived CDR1 and CDR2 are SGHRS and YFSETQ. V dropped 3 bases and J dropped 6; count of bases not matched to a gene: 4. CDR3 length: 15 residues. V usage is TRBV5-1 and J usage is TRBJ2-1; 12 nucleotides agree with TRBD2. The specimen was PBMCs. The TCR comes from a woman aged 25 to 45 in good health and CMV-seropositive. Here the CDR3 DNA reads TGCGCCAGCAGCTCGACTAGCGGGAGAACCAATGAGCAGTTCTTC. Translation gives CASSSTSGRTNEQFF.